These 29 T cell receptor beta chains came from one sample sequenced in a study of T cell responses to AZD1222 COVID-19 vaccine. The method was immunoSEQ multiplex PCR; TCRdb's version includes in-frame clones alone and lacks a portion of them. The sample holds 80,000 or so clones, roughly nine tenths seen once. The material was peripheral blood, obtained 28 days after the second AZD1222 dose. The receptor set was obtained from an adult who received the AZD1222 COVID-19 vaccine.

This clone was seen only once. The gene calls are TRBV4-1 and TRBJ1-2; 8 bases agree with TRBD1. V shed 1 base, J shed 7 bases, and the junction held 11 bases outside the gene matches. Per germline, CDR1 MGHRA and CDR2 YSYEKL. The CDR3 loop spans 16 amino acids. The CDR3 is CASSQVSRQGAGGYTF. DNA for the CDR3: TGCGCCAGCAGCCAAGTATCGAGGCAGGGGGCCGGTGGCTACACCTTC.

The rearrangement uses TRBV10-3 and TRBJ2-7, with D uncertain. The germline V and J ends were trimmed by 4 bases and 2 bases, with 9 bases remaining between them. The CDR3 has 13 amino acids. CDR1 is ENHRY, CDR2 SYGVKD, per germline. CDR3 loop: CAISVPSTYEQYF. CDR3 DNA: TGTGCCATCAGTGTTCCCTCGACCTACGAGCAGTACTTC.

The gene calls are TRBV3-1 (or the pseudogene TRBV3-2) and TRBJ2-3; D possibly corresponds to TRBD1 (6 bases). Germline V gives CDR1 LGHDT, CDR2 YNNKEL (reference sequence). The CDR3 covers 13 residues. V dropped 4 bases and J dropped 3 bases, with 8 bases sitting between them. This CDR3 is CASSPTGTDTQYF. The CDR3 nucleotides are TGTGCCAGCAGCCCGACAGGTACAGATACGCAGTATTTT.

The rearrangement links TRBV21-1 to TRBJ2-7. TRBV21-1 counts as a pseudogene. This CDR3 comprises 17 residues. Here the CDR3 DNA reads TGTGCCAGCAGCAAGGGCGCAAAACCGGGGCCGTCCTACGAGCAGTACTTC. This translates into CASSKGAKPGPSYEQYF.

The V and J genes are TRBV7-2 and TRBJ1-5, with D possibly being TRBD1 (6 bases). The germline V gene has CDR1 SGHTA and CDR2 FQGNSA. V was clipped by 2 bases and J by 11 bases, with 10 bases between them. This CDR3 is 12 amino acids long. The CDR3, as DNA: TGTGCCAGCAGCTTATGGGGGCAGGCCCAGCATTTT. Translation gives CASSLWGQAQHF.

This chain links TRBV11-3 with TRBJ2-5, with unresolved D. The CDR3 is made up of 13 amino acids. CDR1 SGHNT and CDR2 YENEEA come from the germline V gene. V was pared by 3 bases and J by 4 bases, with 9 bases between. The CDR3 sequence is CASSFSRAETQYF. CDR3 sequence (DNA): TGTGCCAGCAGCTTCAGTCGGGCAGAGACCCAGTACTTC.

This chain joins TRBV5-1 and TRBJ2-3, with unresolved D. In germline, CDR1 is SGHRS, CDR2 YFSETQ. V dropped 7 bases and J dropped 0 bases, with 12 bases sitting between them. The CDR3 has 14 residues. The CDR3 DNA reads as TGCGCCAGCCAGTCGCAGCGCAGCACAGATACGCAGTATTTT. It encodes CASQSQRSTDTQYF.

This sequence joins TRBV5-6 and TRBJ2-6; 11 nucleotides match TRBD2. CDR3 length: 19 residues. The germline V gene encodes CDR1 SGHDT and CDR2 YYEEEE. Germline trimming cut 5 bases from V and 0 bases from J; bases unmatched to any gene: 10. The CDR3 DNA reads as TGTGCCAGCAGTGTACCGGGACTAGCGGAACCCTCTGGGGCCAACGTCCTGACTTTC. The encoded protein is CASSVPGLAEPSGANVLTF.

The rearrangement joins TRBV24-1 to TRBJ2-1; 11 bases fit TRBD1. CDR3 length equals 21 residues. CDR1 is KGHDR, CDR2 SFDVKD, per germline. The V and J ends lost 0 bases and 0 bases, in that order; junction bases with no gene match: 12. CDR3 DNA: TGTGCCACCAGTGATTTGCAGCCCCGGACAGGGGGCGAAAGCTCCTACAATGAGCAGTTCTTC. Encoded protein: CATSDLQPRTGGESSYNEQFF.

The chain couples TRBV19 to TRBJ1-1, with 10 nucleotides matching TRBD1. V lost 0 bases, J lost 10 bases, and 2 bases stayed unmatched. Germline CDR1 reads LNHDA; CDR2 reads SQIVND (reference sequence). The CDR3 extends over 13 amino acids. The CDR3, as DNA: TGTGCCAGTAGTATAGACCGGGACAGGGGAGCTTTCTTT. Protein product: CASSIDRDRGAFF. The variable domain in full, completed from reference TRBV19 and TRBJ1-1, reads DGGITQSPKYLFRKEGQNVTLSCEQNLNHDAMYWYRQDPGQGLRLIYYSQIVNDFQKGDIAEGYSVSREKKESFPLTVTSAQKNPTAFYLCASSIDRDRGAFFGQGTRLTVV.

The rearrangement joins TRBV11-3 to TRBJ2-3; 8 bases are a match to TRBD1. The CDR3 is made up of 15 amino acids. Germline CDR1 and CDR2: SGHNT and YENEEA. V trimming: 5 bases; J trimming: 1 base; junction bases outside the gene matches: 5. In DNA form, the CDR3 reads TGTGCCAGCAGCCCCCAGACAGGGGGCACAGATACGCAGTATTTT. Translating gives CASSPQTGGTDTQYF. Supplemented by reference TRBV11-3 and TRBJ2-3, the full variable domain reads EAGVVQSPRYKIIEKKQPVAFWCNPISGHNTLYWYLQNLGQGPELLIRYENEEAVDDSQLPKDRFSAERLKGVDSTLKIQPAELGDSAVYLCASSPQTGGTDTQYFGPGTRLTVL.

The chain couples TRBV9 to TRBJ2-2; the match to TRBD2 covers 10 bases. In germline, CDR1 is SGDLS, CDR2 YYNGEE. The CDR3 length is 15 residues. V dropped 3 bases and J dropped 5; count of bases not matched to a gene: 4. The CDR3 nucleotides are TGTGCCAGCAGCGAGCGGGAGGGCGGAACCGGGGAGCTGTTTTTT. Its translation is CASSEREGGTGELFF.

The chain links TRBV6-6 to TRBJ2-1; D is possibly TRBD2 (6 bases). This CDR3 is 12 amino acids long. CDR1 is MNHNY and CDR2 is SVGAGI in the germline V gene (reference sequence). The CDR3 protein is CASGEPYNEQFF. The CDR3, as DNA: TGTGCTTCGGGGGAACCCTACAATGAGCAGTTCTTC.

V usage is TRBV28 and J usage is TRBJ2-7; no clear D. Trimming stripped 5 bases from V and 0 bases from J, with 14 bases between. The CDR3 is made up of 15 amino acids. Germline V lookup: CDR1 MDHEN, CDR2 SYDVKM. In DNA form, the CDR3 reads TGTGCCAGCAGTCAGTTCAAGGGATTCTCCTACGAGCAGTACTTC. Its protein is CASSQFKGFSYEQYF.

V is TRBV7-9 and J is TRBJ2-7; the D is unclear. Trimming pared 4 bases from V and 4 bases from J, leaving 8 bases between. Germline CDR1 SEHNR, CDR2 FQNEAQ (reference sequence). This CDR3 spans 12 amino acids. DNA for the CDR3: TGTGCCAGCAGCTCGCCAGTGTACGAGCAGTACTTC. This sequence encodes CASSSPVYEQYF.

CDR3 nucleotide sequence: TGTGCCAGCGGGACCCCAAGCTCCTACGAGCAGTACTTC. Residues: CASGTPSSYEQYF. The chain couples TRBV2 to TRBJ2-7; D could derive from TRBD1 or TRBD2 (5 bases each). In germline, CDR1 is SNHLY, CDR2 FYNNEI. Trimming removed 8 bases from V and 0 bases from J, with 11 bases in between. This CDR3 is built from 13 residues.

This sequence joins TRBV6-2 or TRBV6-3 and TRBJ2-5, with TRBD2 as a possible D gene (6 bases). The CDR3 loop spans 19 amino acids. Germline CDR1 is MNHEY and CDR2 is SVGEGT. Trimming cost V 0 bases and J 0 bases, with 20 bases left between them. CDR3 in DNA: TGTGCCAGCAGTTACTCATTAGCGGTCGTAGATCTGTACCAAGAGACCCAGTACTTC. The encoded protein is CASSYSLAVVDLYQETQYF.

V and J are TRBV7-6 and TRBJ2-5; perhaps TRBD1 as D (5 bases). Per the germline V gene, CDR1 is SGHVS and CDR2 is FNYEAQ. The CDR3 covers 16 residues. V lost 0 bases and J 2 bases, leaving 13 bases between the germline ends. CDR3 nucleotides: TGTGCCAGCAGCTTAGCACGCAGGGTTTTACAAGAGACCCAGTACTTC. Amino acids: CASSLARRVLQETQYF. Full variable domain (rest looked up from reference TRBV7-6 and TRBJ2-5): GAGVSQSPRYKVTKRGQDVALRCDPISGHVSLYWYRQALGQGPEFLTYFNYEAQQDKSGLPNDRFSAERPEGSISTLTIQRTEQRDSAMYRCASSLARRVLQETQYFGPGTRLLVL.

The genes are TRBV6-5 and TRBJ1-1; 9 bases line up with TRBD1. CDR1 and CDR2 (germline): MNHEY, SVGAGI. The CDR3 length is 15 residues. After removal of 2 bases from V and 5 bases from J, the junction contained 6 bases not matched to a gene. The CDR3 DNA reads as TGTGCCAGCAGTTACGGACAGGGGCGATATACTGAAGCTTTCTTT. The encoded protein is CASSYGQGRYTEAFF.

The chain joins TRBV7-2 to TRBJ1-1; D gene ambiguous. Germline-derived CDR1 and CDR2 are SGHTA and FQGNSA. Trimming removed 1 base at V and 6 bases at J, with 6 bases between. CDR3 length: 12 amino acids. The CDR3 nucleotides are TGTGCCAGCAGCTTAGTACCACCTGAAGCTTTCTTT. Protein sequence: CASSLVPPEAFF.

The V gene is TRBV6-6, the J gene TRBJ1-5, with a weak D call TRBD1 (5 bases). V lost 8 bases to trimming and J lost 7 bases, with 18 bases between them. This CDR3 is built from 14 residues. The germline V gene has CDR1 MNHNY and CDR2 SVGAGI (reference sequence). DNA for the CDR3: TGTGCCAGCCGGACGGGCGGGGACGGGCAGCCCCAGCATTTT. Amino acids: CASRTGGDGQPQHF.

This chain uses TRBV4-1 with TRBJ1-5; D might be TRBD1 (6 bases). CDR3 size: 18 residues. Germline V gene data show CDR1 as MGHRA and CDR2 as YSYEKL. Trimming took 0 bases from V and 3 from J, leaving 18 bases between them. CDR3 region: CASSQDNYLTGVNQPQHF. The CDR3 region has the DNA TGCGCCAGCAGCCAAGATAACTACTTGACAGGAGTCAATCAGCCCCAGCATTTT.

The chain is built from TRBV19 and TRBJ2-2; TRBD2 matches 8 bases. Germline lookup yields CDR1 LNHDA and CDR2 SQIVND (reference sequence). The V segment lost 6 bases and the J segment 6 bases; nucleotides outside the gene matches: 6. The CDR3 covers 14 residues. Here the CDR3 reads CASSRGGEAGELFF. The CDR3 DNA is TGTGCCAGTAGCCGGGGGGGTGAGGCCGGGGAGCTGTTTTTT.

V usage is TRBV7-6 and J usage is TRBJ2-2; 7 bases agree with TRBD1. Germline values: CDR1 SGHVS, CDR2 FNYEAQ. This CDR3 region has 16 residues. Unmatched junction bases numbered 7, after V lost 0 bases and J lost 6 bases. The CDR3 loop is CASSLAQGERAGELFF. DNA of the CDR3: TGTGCCAGCAGCTTAGCCCAGGGGGAAAGGGCCGGGGAGCTGTTTTTT.

The CDR3 DNA sequence: TGTGCCATCACTAGCGGGAGCCTAGGCAATGAGCAGTTCTTC. This sequence encodes CAITSGSLGNEQFF. This rearrangement joins TRBV10-3 to TRBJ2-1; 10 nucleotides match TRBD2. Germline V CDR1 and CDR2: ENHRY, SYGVKD. Trimming at V came to 7 bases and at J to 6 bases, leaving 6 bases not matched to a gene. CDR3 length: 14 residues.

V usage is TRBV19 and J usage is TRBJ1-2; D gene uncertain. Trimming shortened V by 2 bases and J by 1 base, and 11 bases separated the two germline ends. Germline CDR1 reads LNHDA; CDR2 reads SQIVND (reference sequence). The CDR3 is made up of 15 amino acids. The CDR3 sequence: CASSIRRNDNYGYTF. The CDR3 DNA reads as TGTGCCAGTAGTATAAGGAGAAACGATAACTATGGCTACACCTTC. Full variable domain (outside the CDR3, taken from reference TRBV19 and TRBJ1-2): DGGITQSPKYLFRKEGQNVTLSCEQNLNHDAMYWYRQDPGQGLRLIYYSQIVNDFQKGDIAEGYSVSREKKESFPLTVTSAQKNPTAFYLCASSIRRNDNYGYTFGSGTRLTVV.

The V call is TRBV9, the J call TRBJ2-2, with a tentative D call TRBD2 (6 bases). V was cut by 2 bases and J by 1 base, with 15 bases left in between. Germline V gives CDR1 SGDLS, CDR2 YYNGEE. CDR3 size: 17 residues. The chain's CDR3 is CASSVLMAGWNTGELFF. Here the CDR3 DNA reads TGTGCCAGCAGCGTCTTGATGGCGGGATGGAACACCGGGGAGCTGTTTTTT.

The chain combines TRBV27 with TRBJ2-3; D unresolved. Trimming left V 0 bases short and J 1 base short, with 5 bases between. The CDR3 has 14 residues. Germline V CDR1 and CDR2: MNHEY, SMNVEV (reference sequence). In DNA form, the CDR3 reads TGTGCCAGCAGTTTATCGTTAGGCACAGATACGCAGTATTTT. Translation: CASSLSLGTDTQYF.

The V and J genes are TRBV30 and TRBJ1-5; 9 nucleotides align to TRBD1. Germline CDR1 GTSNPN, CDR2 SVGIG (reference sequence). The CDR3 covers 15 residues. The J segment lost 6 bases and the V segment lost 0 bases, leaving 6 bases of the junction unmatched. The CDR3 here is CAWSVKGTGPQPQHF. In nucleotides, the CDR3 is TGTGCCTGGAGTGTAAAAGGGACAGGGCCTCAGCCCCAGCATTTT.